The T cell receptor (beta chain) described here comes from a study of regulatory T cells in long-lasting Graves disease. Study findings and constraints: Shared public clonotypes totalled approximately 3,000 in persistent patients, compared with around 880 in new patients. Persistent Graves' cases showed lower TCR diversity than newly diagnosed cases.

Time point described: newly diagnosed GD, antithyroid drugs for less than 3 months. The authors made the TCR library using RNA they extracted from PBMCs. Construction of the TCR beta libraries employed iRepertoire HTBI primers in conjunction with Arm-PCR of CDR3 regions. MiXCR, applied by TCRdb to the multiplex PCR reads, yields one record per CDR3 protein. This sample carries under 250,000 distinct CDR3 sequences, around 20% of them seen once, and the ten largest clones take roughly 13%. Germline V gene data show CDR1 as SSHAT and CDR2 as FNYEAQ (reference sequence). The CDR3 runs 13 residues. V was shortened by 3 bases and J by 5 bases, with 8 bases between the two germline ends. A note on this clonotype: Its specificity is unknown.

This specimen consisted of peripheral blood mononuclear cells (PBMCs), obtained at new diagnosis, from a patient treated with antithyroid drugs. This TCR was sampled from a female donor with Graves disease. The chain uses TRBV7-7 and TRBJ2-1; D unresolved. The CDR3 nucleotides are TGTGCCAGCAGCTTTGCCAGAGACAATGAGCAGTTCTTC. This codes for CASSFARDNEQFF. Based on the CDR3 plus reference TRBV7-7 and TRBJ2-1, the full variable domain is GAGVSQSPRYKVTKRGQDVTLRCDPISSHATLYWYQQALGQGPEFLTYFNYEAQPDKSGLPSDRFSAERPEGSISTLTIQRTEQRDSAMYRCASSFARDNEQFFGPGTRLTVL.